This entry concerns a single T cell receptor (beta chain). Its antigen is not identified. The data were taken from a study of T-cell memory formation after mild COVID-19. General study findings and limits: Clones that contracted from day 15 to 85 had balanced CD4/CD8; later expanders were CD4+ biased.

Using its own MiXCR run on the 5' RACE reads, TCRdb lists one record per CDR3 protein. The sample contains about 280,000 distinct CDR3 sequences, approximately 8% of which appear only once. The sequenced sample was PBMCs or a T cell subset sorted from them (not recorded which). This TCR derives from a man younger than 35 who had mild COVID-19 (a few samples of this study predate the infection). Cell type and time point are not known.

The DNA of the CDR3 is TGTGCCAGCAGCTTAACAGGGGCTGGCTACACCTTC. Amino acid sequence: CASSLTGAGYTF. The chain recombines TRBV7-2 with TRBJ1-2, with 7 bases that match TRBD1. CDR1 and CDR2 (germline): SGHTA, FQGNSA. The CDR3 has 12 residues. J gave up 7 bases and V 2 bases, and 1 base lay outside the gene matches.